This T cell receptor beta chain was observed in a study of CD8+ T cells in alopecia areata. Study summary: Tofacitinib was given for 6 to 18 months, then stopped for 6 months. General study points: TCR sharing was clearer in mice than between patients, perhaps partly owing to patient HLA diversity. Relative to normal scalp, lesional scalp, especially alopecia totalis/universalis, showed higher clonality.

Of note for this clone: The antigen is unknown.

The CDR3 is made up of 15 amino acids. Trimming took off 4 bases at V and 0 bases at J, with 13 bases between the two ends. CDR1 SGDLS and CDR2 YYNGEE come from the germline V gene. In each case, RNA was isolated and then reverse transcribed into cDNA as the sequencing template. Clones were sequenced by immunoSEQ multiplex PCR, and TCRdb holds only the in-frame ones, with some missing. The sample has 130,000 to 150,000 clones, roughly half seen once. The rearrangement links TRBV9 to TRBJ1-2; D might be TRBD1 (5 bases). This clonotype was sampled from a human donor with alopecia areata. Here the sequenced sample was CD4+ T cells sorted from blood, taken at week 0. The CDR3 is CASSPMAGTNYGYTF. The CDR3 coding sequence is TGTGCCAGCAGCCCTATGGCAGGGACTAACTATGGCTACACCTTC. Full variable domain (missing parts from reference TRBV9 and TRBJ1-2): DSGVTQTPKHLITATGQRVTLRCSPRSGDLSVYWYQQSLDQGLQFLIQYYNGEERAKGNILERFSAQQFPDLHSELNLSSLELGDSALYFCASSPMAGTNYGYTFGSGTRLTVV.